This TCR beta chain came from a study of TIL therapy for anti-PD-1-resistant metastatic lung cancer. Study background: Tumors carried a median 1.5 non-synonymous mutations per megabase. Study-level points and caveats: This highly selected cohort may not generalize to typical lung cancer patients.

Time point reported: pre-treatment sample, taken before nivolumab and TIL therapy. Patients were adults with stage 4 NSCLC. This was the immunoSEQ v3 assay. Survey-level samples got 1.5 million to 2.5 million read pairs; deep-level samples got about 5-6 million. Sequenced by immunoSEQ multiplex PCR; TCRdb stores in-frame clones only, minus some. The top ten hold more than 4.5% of the sample, which has tens of thousands of clones, roughly 85% seen once. Turning to this clone: The antigen is undetermined.

This CDR3 is built from 13 residues. Trimming left V 2 bases short and J 6 bases short, with 10 bases between. Per germline, CDR1 LNHNV and CDR2 YYDKDF (reference sequence). V usage is TRBV15 and J usage is TRBJ1-2, with D possibly being TRBD1 (6 bases). This clonotype originated in a woman aged 30 to 85 with non-small cell lung cancer. The input for sequencing was blood, taken at baseline. CDR3 in DNA: TGTGCCACCAGCAGATCACCAGGGGATGGCTACACCTTC. Translated, it gives CATSRSPGDGYTF.